This T cell receptor (beta chain) was recovered during a study of blood T cells in healthy people across ages. This clonotype was observed many times. A sample-barcoded 5' primer and a J-beta primer mix were used in a second PCR of about 7 to 12 cycles. TCRdb used MiXCR to reprocess the 5' RACE reads, holding one entry per CDR3 protein. This table has under 2 million distinct CDR3 sequences, 30% to 40% appearing once. The CDR3 has 16 amino acids. The V end was cut by 5 bases, the J end by 0 bases, with 13 bases between. Looked up from germline, CDR1 is SEHNR and CDR2 is FQNEAQ (reference sequence). The source of this sequence is a woman aged 25-40 years in good health. The chain combines TRBV7-9 with TRBJ1-4, with D possibly matching TRBD1 (6 bases). Source material: blood. CDR3: CASSIRDKATNEKLFF. The CDR3 coding sequence is TGTGCCAGCAGCATCCGGGACAAGGCAACTAATGAAAAACTGTTTTTT.